This T cell receptor beta chain was retrieved from a study of blood T cell repertoires in COVID-19. Study at large: There were acute and convalescent COVID-19 samples, and they came from the United States, Italy and Spain. Sources were T cells, B-cell-depleted T cells, or PBMCs; the material itself was cDNA or gDNA.

The CDR3 length is 16 residues. The V and J ends lost 6 bases and 0 bases, in that order; junction bases with no gene match: 6. CDR1 and CDR2 from the germline V gene are SGHNT and YYREEE (reference sequence). The authors' processing: Nucleated cell counts were estimated from reference gene primer amplification. This table comes from immunoSEQ multiplex PCR, and its TCRdb copy is limited to in-frame clones, with some not included. V, J and clone size were drawn from that table, and D and trimming were deduced from the DNA. The data hold about 100,000 clones, with over 60% observed a single time. The chain recombines TRBV5-4 with TRBJ2-6; 7 bases align to TRBD1. Sequenced sample: peripheral blood. The origin of this receptor is a man aged 45-65 years who had recovered from COVID-19. The CDR3 region is CASTHDRVSGANVLTF. In DNA form, the CDR3 reads TGTGCCAGCACCCACGACAGGGTCTCTGGGGCCAACGTCCTGACTTTC.